This TCR beta chain was documented in a study of T-cell memory formation after mild COVID-19. Study results and caveats: Contracting CD4+ clones sat mainly in CM and EM; CD8+ in EMRA. A balance of CD4 and CD8 characterized clones contracting day 15 to 85, whereas later expanders leaned CD4+. Pre-infection memory harbored some responding clones, suggesting cross-reactive memory joined.

This clonotype was counted between two and nine times. Its antigen is as yet unknown. TCR alpha and TCR beta cDNA libraries carrying sample barcodes and UMIs came from 5'RACE with constant-segment primers. TCRdb itself ran the 5' RACE reads through MiXCR, one entry per CDR3 protein. Of about 260,000 distinct CDR3 sequences listed, around 17% were seen once; the top ten hold 22%. V was clipped by 3 bases and J by 2 bases, with 11 bases between them. The length of the CDR3 is 14 residues. The sequence was obtained from a man between 18 and 29 years old who had mild COVID-19 (a few samples of this study predate the infection). Cell type and time point are not known. This chain joins TRBV12-3 or TRBV12-4 and TRBJ2-7, with D maybe TRBD1 (6 bases). Sample: PBMCs or a T cell subset sorted from them (not recorded which). The CDR3 DNA reads as TGTGCCAGCAGTTTCAGTAAGGGGGCCTACGAGCAGTACTTC. The encoded protein is CASSFSKGAYEQYF.